This TCR beta chain was documented in a study of blood T cell repertoires in COVID-19. Turning to the study itself: Some COVID-19 samples were acute and others convalescent; all came from the United States, Italy and Spain. The cDNA or gDNA used as material had been derived from T cells, B-cell-depleted T cells, or PBMCs.

Under the authors' procedure: Amplification of reference gene primers provided the estimated nucleated cell counts. Generated by immunoSEQ multiplex PCR, the TCRdb table keeps only in-frame clones and is missing some. V, J and clone size reflect that table, while D and trimming were determined from the DNA. Here the sample spans about 210,000 clones, almost 90% being singletons. The CDR3 runs to 13 residues. Between the trimmed V and J ends, which lost 0 bases and 8 bases, there was a span of 8 bases. CDR1 is MNHEY and CDR2 is SVGAGI in the germline V gene. The TCR comes from a man aged 18 to 29 with active or convalescent COVID-19. The V and J genes are TRBV6-5 and TRBJ1-5, with D perhaps TRBD1 (5 bases). The sample comprised peripheral blood. This CDR3 is CASSYSGGEPQHF. The CDR3 DNA sequence: TGTGCCAGCAGTTACTCGGGGGGGGAGCCCCAGCATTTT.